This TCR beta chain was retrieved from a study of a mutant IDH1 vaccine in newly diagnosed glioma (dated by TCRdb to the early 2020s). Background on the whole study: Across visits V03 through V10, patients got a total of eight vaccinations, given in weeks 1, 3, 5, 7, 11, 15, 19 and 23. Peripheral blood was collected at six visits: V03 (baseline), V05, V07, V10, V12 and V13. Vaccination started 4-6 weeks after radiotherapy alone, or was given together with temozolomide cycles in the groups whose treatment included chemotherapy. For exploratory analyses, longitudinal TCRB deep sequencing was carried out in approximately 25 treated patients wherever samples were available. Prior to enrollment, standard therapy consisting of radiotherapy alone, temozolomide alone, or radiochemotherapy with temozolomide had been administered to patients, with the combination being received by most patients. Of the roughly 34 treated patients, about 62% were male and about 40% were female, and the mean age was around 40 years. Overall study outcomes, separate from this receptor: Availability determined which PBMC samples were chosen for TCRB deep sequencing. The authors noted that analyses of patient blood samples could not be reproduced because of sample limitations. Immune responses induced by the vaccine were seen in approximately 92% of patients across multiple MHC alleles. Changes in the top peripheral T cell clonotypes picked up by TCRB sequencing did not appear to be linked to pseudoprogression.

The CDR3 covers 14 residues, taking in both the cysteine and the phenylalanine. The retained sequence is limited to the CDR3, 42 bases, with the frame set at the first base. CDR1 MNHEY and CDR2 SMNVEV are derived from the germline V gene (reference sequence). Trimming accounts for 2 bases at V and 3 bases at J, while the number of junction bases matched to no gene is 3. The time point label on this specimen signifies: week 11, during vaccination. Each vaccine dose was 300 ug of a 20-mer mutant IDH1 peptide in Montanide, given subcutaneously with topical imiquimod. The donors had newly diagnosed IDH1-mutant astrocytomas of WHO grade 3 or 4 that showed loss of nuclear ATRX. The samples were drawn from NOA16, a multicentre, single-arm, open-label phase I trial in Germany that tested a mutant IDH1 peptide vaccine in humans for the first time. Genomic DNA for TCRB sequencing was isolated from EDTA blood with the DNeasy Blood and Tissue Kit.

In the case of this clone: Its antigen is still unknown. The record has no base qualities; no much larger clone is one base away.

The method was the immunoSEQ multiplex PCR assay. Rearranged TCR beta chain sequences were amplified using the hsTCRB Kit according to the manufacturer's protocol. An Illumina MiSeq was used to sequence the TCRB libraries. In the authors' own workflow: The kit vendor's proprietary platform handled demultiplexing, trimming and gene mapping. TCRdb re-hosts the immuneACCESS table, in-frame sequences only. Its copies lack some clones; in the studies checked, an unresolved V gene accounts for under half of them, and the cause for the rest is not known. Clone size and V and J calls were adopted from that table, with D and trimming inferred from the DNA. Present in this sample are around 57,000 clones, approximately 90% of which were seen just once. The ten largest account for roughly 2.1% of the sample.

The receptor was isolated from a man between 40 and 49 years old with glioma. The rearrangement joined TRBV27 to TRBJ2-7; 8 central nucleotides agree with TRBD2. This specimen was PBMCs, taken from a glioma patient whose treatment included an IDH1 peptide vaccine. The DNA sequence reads TGTGCCAGCAGTTTAAGCGGGGGCGGCTACGAGCAGTACTTC. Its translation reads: CASSLSGGGYEQYF.